The TCR beta chain described here comes from a study of radiotherapy plus CTLA-4 blockade in lung cancer. CDR1 is MNHNS, CDR2 SASEGT, per germline. Trimming removed 0 bases from V and 6 bases from J, with 17 bases in between. The CDR3 is made up of 16 amino acids. This clone has a handful of counts. The target antigen is unknown. Generated by immunoSEQ multiplex PCR, the TCRdb table keeps only in-frame clones and is missing some. The table has 70,000 to 90,000 clones, around 80% seen once. General study results and limits: Alongside interferon-beta, early blood T cell clone dynamics were reportedly the best predictor of response. TCR clones originating in tumors grew in number in blood after radiotherapy plus ipilimumab.

The V call is TRBV6-1, the J call TRBJ1-1; D is ambiguous. This receptor was identified in a human donor with non-small cell lung cancer who had a complete response to radiotherapy plus ipilimumab. Source: peripheral blood, taken from a patient treated with radiotherapy plus ipilimumab. The CDR3 DNA follows: TGTGCCAGCAGTGAAGCGCCACGAGGACCTAGCCCTGAAGCTTTCTTT. Encoded protein: CASSEAPRGPSPEAFF.